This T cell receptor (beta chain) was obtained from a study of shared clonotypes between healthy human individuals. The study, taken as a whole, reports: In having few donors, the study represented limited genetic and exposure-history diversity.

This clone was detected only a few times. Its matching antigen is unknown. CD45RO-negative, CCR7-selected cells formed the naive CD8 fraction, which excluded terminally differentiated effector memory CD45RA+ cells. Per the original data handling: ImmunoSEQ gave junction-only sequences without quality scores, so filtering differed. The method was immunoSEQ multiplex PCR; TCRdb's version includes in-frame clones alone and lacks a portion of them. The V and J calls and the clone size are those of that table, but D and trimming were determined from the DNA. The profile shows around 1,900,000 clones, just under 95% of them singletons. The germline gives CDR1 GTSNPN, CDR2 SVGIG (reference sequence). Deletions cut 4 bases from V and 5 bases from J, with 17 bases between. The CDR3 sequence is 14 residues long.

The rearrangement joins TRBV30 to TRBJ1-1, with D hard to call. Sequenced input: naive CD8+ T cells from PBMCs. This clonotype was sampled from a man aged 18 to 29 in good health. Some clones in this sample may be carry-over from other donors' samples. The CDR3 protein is CAWKARIVRTEAFF. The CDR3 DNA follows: TGTGCCTGGAAGGCGCGCATAGTGAGGACTGAAGCTTTCTTT.